This TCR beta chain is drawn from a study of CD8+ T cells in alopecia areata. Turning to the study itself: C3H/HeJ donors with spontaneous alopecia, about 6-12 months old, supplied skin grafts to roughly 6-11-week-old female C3H/HeJ mice.

Reverse transcribed after extraction, RNA yielded cDNA as the sequencing template. Profiled with immunoSEQ multiplex PCR; TCRdb holds only in-frame clones, not every one. The specimen has approximately 300,000 clones, none found just once. Cell sorting was performed on pooled cutaneous lymph node cells with CD4, CD8alpha, NKG2D, NKG2ACE and other markers. The CDR3 is 13 amino acids. The trim removed 5 bases at V and 3 bases at J, leaving 4 bases unmatched. Germline CDR1 is GKSSPN and CDR2 is SITVG. Study outcomes and limitations: Sequencing of scalp samples also captures resident alphabeta T cells of normal skin. TCRs were shared less clearly across patients than in mice, possibly for HLA-related reasons. Lesional scalp, notably in alopecia totalis/universalis, had clonality above that of normal scalp.

This clone was counted between two and nine times. The antigen is not known. Gene names and germline match the mouse. The sequence runs out 4 residues before the end of the CDR3; the remainder is reconstructed from the germline J gene. The rearrangement uses TRBV31 and TRBJ1-2; 9 bases agree with TRBD1. This receptor was identified in a C3H/HeJ mouse with alopecia areata. The strain bears MHC haplotype H2-k. Sequencing was done on a sample of CD4+ T cells sorted from a lymph node. Partial CDR3 DNA: TGTGCCTGGGGGGACAGGGAGGACTCC. Protein product: CAWGDREDS. The full CDR3 sequence reads CAWGDREDSDYTF.